Below, 4 T cell receptor beta chains from the same sample are listed, as sequenced in a study of blood T cells in healthy people across ages. Primed by a sample-barcoded 5' primer and a J-beta primer mix, a second PCR proceeded for about 6 to 12 cycles. TCRdb re-analysed the 5' RACE reads in MiXCR, keeping a single row per CDR3 protein. The sample has about 1 million distinct CDR3 sequences, approximately 26% seen once; the top ten hold about 0.72%. The same data also contributed to another study, on T cells of mothers and their children.

Source material: blood. Receptor source: a girl aged 2-10 years in good health.

The CDR3 nucleotides read TGTGCCAGCAGCAACCAGACCCTAGCGGGGGGCGCCTACGAGCAGTACTTC. Protein sequence: CASSNQTLAGGAYEQYF. The chain is built from TRBV7-9 and TRBJ2-7, with 11 bases matching TRBD2. The CDR3 is made up of 17 amino acids. Germline V lookup: CDR1 SEHNR, CDR2 FQNEAQ (reference sequence). J lost 2 bases, V lost 5 bases, and 11 bases had no gene match.

This sequence joins TRBV10-3 and TRBJ1-2; maybe TRBD1 (6 bases). The CDR3 has 13 residues. Germline V gene data show CDR1 as ENHRY and CDR2 as SYGVKD. Trimming shortened V by 6 bases and J by 3 bases, and 11 bases separated the two germline ends. In DNA, the CDR3 is TGTGCCATCAGCTCAGGGGAGCACTATGGCTACACCTTC. It encodes CAISSGEHYGYTF.

This clonotype has a count of ten or more. This chain uses TRBV5-1 with TRBJ2-5; no firm D call. The V and J ends lost 1 base and 0 bases respectively, with 19 bases between them. The CDR3 has 18 amino acids. In germline, CDR1 is SGHRS, CDR2 YFSETQ. In DNA, the CDR3 is TGCGCCAGCAGCTTGATTGTCGTTTCTGGGCGGCACCAAGAGACCCAGTACTTC. It translates to CASSLIVVSGRHQETQYF.

The chain has TRBV11-2 and TRBJ2-3; D may be TRBD1 or TRBD2 (6 bases each). Germline CDR1 and CDR2: SGHAT and FQNNGV. V was cut by 4 bases and J by 3 bases, with 17 bases left in between. This CDR3 comprises 16 residues. The CDR3 reads CASSSGARGATDTQYF. The DNA for the CDR3 is TGTGCCAGCAGCTCGGGGGCCCGCGGGGCAACAGATACGCAGTATTTT.